The 17 T cell receptor beta chains in this list originate from one sample, sequenced in a study of OX40 agonist ivuxolimab in advanced cancers. Using immunoSEQ multiplex PCR, the repertoire was profiled, and TCRdb retains in-frame clones only, with some absent. This table holds about 36,000 clones, around 90% found once. The material was CD4+ or CD8+ T cells sorted from blood, obtained in a trial of the OX40 agonist ivuxolimab. These receptors were collected from an adult with an advanced solid tumor such as melanoma, head and neck, liver or kidney cancer.

The genes are TRBV9 and TRBJ2-1, with 16 nucleotides matching TRBD2. V lost 3 bases and J lost 1; bases outside the gene matches: 7. CDR1 is SGDLS, CDR2 YYNGEE, per germline. The CDR3 covers 19 residues. CDR3 sequence reads: CASSAGLAGGSGSYNEQFF. CDR3 in DNA: TGTGCCAGCAGCGCGGGACTAGCGGGAGGGTCGGGGTCCTACAATGAGCAGTTCTTC.

This clone was seen a single time. The gene calls are TRBV14 and TRBJ2-7, with D uncertain. From germline, CDR1 is SGHDN and CDR2 FVKESK. V was trimmed by 0 bases and J by 5 bases, leaving 14 bases between them. The CDR3 is 15 residues long. The chain's CDR3 is CASSQEVSVIDEQYF. In DNA, the CDR3 is TGTGCCAGCAGCCAAGAGGTATCGGTTATCGACGAGCAGTACTTC.

This chain links TRBV15 with TRBJ2-7, with D maybe TRBD2 (5 bases). The CDR3 is made up of 15 amino acids. V was cut by 0 bases and J by 1 base, with 10 bases left in between. Germline V gives CDR1 LNHNV, CDR2 YYDKDF (reference sequence). The CDR3 DNA is TGTGCCACCAGCAGAGATCGGGGAGTATCCTACGAGCAGTACTTC. Amino acids: CATSRDRGVSYEQYF.

The rearrangement uses TRBV10-3 and TRBJ1-1; D is ambiguous. The CDR3 sequence is 15 residues long. CDR1 and CDR2 (germline): ENHRY, SYGVKD. V gave up 0 bases and J gave up 0 bases, with 8 bases separating them. The CDR3 spells CAISESMEMNTEAFF. DNA of the CDR3: TGTGCCATCAGTGAGTCGATGGAGATGAACACTGAAGCTTTCTTT.

V is TRBV6-1 and J is TRBJ2-2; D call uncertain. Trimming shortened V by 2 bases and J by 3 bases, and 10 bases separated the two germline ends. The CDR3 extends over 15 amino acids. Germline-derived CDR1 and CDR2 are MNHNS and SASEGT. CDR3 loop: CASSEFAKYTGELFF. The DNA for the CDR3 is TGTGCCAGCAGTGAATTTGCCAAGTACACCGGGGAGCTGTTTTTT.

The V gene is TRBV11-2, the J gene TRBJ2-1; D may correspond to TRBD1 or TRBD2 (5 bases each). This CDR3 has 16 amino acids. V was pared by 0 bases and J by 5 bases, with 14 bases between. Per the germline V gene, CDR1 is SGHAT and CDR2 is FQNNGV. CDR3: CASSLELGEDDNEQFF. The CDR3 DNA is TGTGCCAGCAGCTTAGAACTAGGGGAAGATGACAATGAGCAGTTCTTC.

V gene TRBV9 combines with J gene TRBJ2-7, with 7 bases that match TRBD2. With V trimmed by 3 bases and J by 2 bases, 14 bases remained unmatched. CDR1 is SGDLS, CDR2 YYNGEE, per germline. The CDR3 runs 17 residues. The CDR3 nucleotides are TGTGCCAGCAGCGCTGGCCCTGTAGCGGGTTCGGCCTACGAGCAGTACTTC. Protein sequence: CASSAGPVAGSAYEQYF.

The genes are TRBV5-1 and TRBJ2-7; D not resolved. The CDR3 is made up of 14 amino acids. Deletions cut 3 bases from V and 3 bases from J, with 13 bases between. CDR1 and CDR2 from the germline V gene are SGHRS and YFSETQ. DNA of the CDR3: TGCGCCAGCAGCTGGGTGGGCGTAGACTACGAGCAGTACTTC. It is translated as CASSWVGVDYEQYF.

The rearrangement joins TRBV28 to TRBJ2-7; 11 bases align to TRBD1. With V trimmed by 6 bases and J by 4 bases, 5 bases remained unmatched. CDR1 is MDHEN and CDR2 is SYDVKM in the germline V gene. The CDR3 covers 14 residues. In nucleotides, the CDR3 is TGTGCCAGCAGCTCGGACAGGGGGCTTTACGAGCAGTACTTC. This sequence encodes CASSSDRGLYEQYF.

The V gene is TRBV19, the J gene TRBJ1-1; D gene uncertain. The CDR3 covers 16 residues. V was cut by 0 bases and J by 3 bases, with 14 bases left in between. Germline CDR1 LNHDA, CDR2 SQIVND (reference sequence). CDR3 loop: CASSIDPETIDTEAFF. DNA of the CDR3: TGTGCCAGTAGTATAGATCCGGAGACAATCGACACTGAAGCTTTCTTT. Variable domain in full (rest from reference TRBV19 and TRBJ1-1): DGGITQSPKYLFRKEGQNVTLSCEQNLNHDAMYWYRQDPGQGLRLIYYSQIVNDFQKGDIAEGYSVSREKKESFPLTVTSAQKNPTAFYLCASSIDPETIDTEAFFGQGTRLTVV.

The rearrangement uses TRBV30 and TRBJ2-2, with unresolved D. Trimming stripped 3 bases from V and 7 bases from J, with 12 bases between. The CDR3 has 13 residues. CDR1 is GTSNPN, CDR2 SVGIG, per germline (reference sequence). CDR3 in DNA: TGTGCCTGGAGCCTTAACCTGGGCGGGGAGCTGTTTTTT. Protein: CAWSLNLGGELFF.

The rearrangement joins TRBV2 to TRBJ2-5; D may match TRBD1 or TRBD2 (6 bases each). V was shortened by 5 bases and J by 7 bases, with 20 bases between the two germline ends. The length of the CDR3 is 15 residues. Germline V CDR1 and CDR2: SNHLY, FYNNEI. For the CDR3, the DNA is TGTGCCAGCAGTCACGAGGGGGGCGGGACATTGACCCAGTACTTC. It encodes CASSHEGGGTLTQYF.

V and J are TRBV13 and TRBJ1-6; a weak D match, TRBD1 (5 bases). The germline V gene has CDR1 PRHDT and CDR2 FYEKMQ (reference sequence). The V gene lost 8 bases and the J gene lost 8 bases, with 22 bases spanning the gap. The CDR3 contains 16 residues. CDR3 sequence (DNA): TGTGCCAGCCGAGTAGGGGCCGGGACGGATTATTCACCCCTCCACTTT. Protein product: CASRVGAGTDYSPLHF.

The V call is TRBV9, the J call TRBJ2-3; TRBD2 aligns across 11 bases. The CDR3 covers 16 residues. In germline, CDR1 is SGDLS, CDR2 YYNGEE. V dropped 4 bases and J dropped 0; count of bases not matched to a gene: 4. The CDR3 DNA is TGTGCCAGCAGCTTCCGACTAGCGGGGAGCACAGATACGCAGTATTTT. This gives the protein CASSFRLAGSTDTQYF. The complete variable domain, with remaining parts taken from reference TRBV9 and TRBJ2-3, reads DSGVTQTPKHLITATGQRVTLRCSPRSGDLSVYWYQQSLDQGLQFLIQYYNGEERAKGNILERFSAQQFPDLHSELNLSSLELGDSALYFCASSFRLAGSTDTQYFGPGTRLTVL.

The V gene is TRBV13, the J gene TRBJ2-7; 11 bases fit TRBD2. Unmatched junction bases numbered 5, after V lost 3 bases and J lost 7 bases. Per germline, CDR1 PRHDT and CDR2 FYEKMQ (reference sequence). This CDR3 spans 14 amino acids. Here the CDR3 DNA reads TGTGCCAGCAGCTTTACTAGCGGGAGACAGGAGCAGTACTTC. Translating it yields CASSFTSGRQEQYF.

The chain employs TRBV11-2 and TRBJ2-3, with 8 bases matching TRBD2. CDR1 and CDR2 from the germline V gene are SGHAT and FQNNGV. The CDR3 sequence is 16 residues long. The V gene end was trimmed by 1 base and the J gene end by 3 bases; junction bases not matched to a gene: 6. The chain's CDR3 is CASSLVPGGVTDTQYF. The CDR3 region has the DNA TGTGCCAGCAGCTTAGTGCCGGGAGGGGTGACAGATACGCAGTATTTT.

CDR3 nucleotides: TGTGCCAGCAGTGCCGGGACAGGGACCTACGAGCAGTACTTC. Translated: CASSAGTGTYEQYF. The chain uses TRBV25-1 and TRBJ2-7; 9 bases are shared with TRBD1. CDR3 length: 14 residues. V was clipped by 4 bases and J by 2 bases; unmatched bases: 3. Germline lookup yields CDR1 MGHDK and CDR2 SYGVNS.